This entry is about one T cell receptor beta chain. These data belong to a study of CD8+ T cells in alopecia areata. Sorting of CD4+ and CD8+ T cells was performed on PBMCs. Extraction of RNA preceded its reverse transcription into cDNA, which served as the sequencing template. Assay: immunoSEQ multiplex PCR; the TCRdb copy retains only in-frame clones and omits some. The profile shows about 110,000 clones, approximately 59% of them singletons. The V gene's germline CDR1 is SQVTM and CDR2 ANQGSEA. V gave up 6 bases and J gave up 3 bases, with 17 bases separating them. The CDR3 runs to 14 residues. The origin of this receptor is a human donor in good health. This chain uses TRBV29-1 with TRBJ2-5; D is perhaps TRBD2 (6 bases). The sequenced material came from CD8+ T cells sorted from blood. Here the CDR3 DNA reads TGCAGCGTCGTTCCGGGACTGACTAAAGAGACCCAGTACTTC. This codes for CSVVPGLTKETQYF.